This is a list of T cell receptor beta chains from one sample in a study of cytomegalovirus exposure and HLA in healthy donors. Assay: immunoSEQ multiplex PCR; the TCRdb copy retains only in-frame clones and omits some. The table has over 130,000 clones, roughly 80% seen once; the top ten hold about 1.3%. The sample consisted of PBMCs. These receptors all come from a female donor in good health and CMV-seronegative. The CDR3 runs from the conserved cysteine through the conserved F or W. Each record gives: clone size, V gene, CDR3 length, J gene, D gene, CDR3 DNA, CDR3 protein. The D gene is left open where the match is weak. Size tells how often a clone was seen (once, few, many) or the class of an expanded clone, and some rows leave it out.

clone size: few; V gene: TRBV7-2; CDR3 length: 14; J gene: TRBJ1-1; D gene: -; CDR3 DNA: TGTGCCAGCAGCTTTACAGAATCCAACACTGAAGCTTTCTTT; CDR3 protein: CASSFTESNTEAFF
clone size: -; V gene: TRBV7-2; CDR3 length: 15; J gene: TRBJ1-4; D gene: -; CDR3 DNA: TGTGCCAGCAGCTTAGTTGGGGCCCCAGGGGAAAAACTGTTTTTT; CDR3 protein: CASSLVGAPGEKLFF
clone size: -; V gene: TRBV18; CDR3 length: 13; J gene: TRBJ1-1; D gene: -; CDR3 DNA: TGTGCCAGCTCACCCGTCCTCCTGAGGGAAGCTTTCTTT; CDR3 protein: CASSPVLLREAFF
clone size: -; V gene: TRBV4-1; CDR3 length: 17; J gene: TRBJ2-1; D gene: TRBD2; CDR3 DNA: TGCGCCAGCAGCCAATTCTCGTCGACTAGCAATATGAATGAGCAGTTCTTC; CDR3 protein: CASSQFSSTSNMNEQFF
clone size: -; V gene: TRBV18; CDR3 length: 14; J gene: TRBJ1-3; D gene: -; CDR3 DNA: TGTGCCAGCTCCCTCCCGGAGAGTGGAAACACCATATATTTT; CDR3 protein: CASSLPESGNTIYF
clone size: -; V gene: TRBV6-5; CDR3 length: 13; J gene: TRBJ2-1; D gene: -; CDR3 DNA: TGTGCCAGCAGGACGGCGGGTTACAATGAGCAGTTCTTC; CDR3 protein: CASRTAGYNEQFF
clone size: once; V gene: TRBV27; CDR3 length: 12; J gene: TRBJ2-1; D gene: -; CDR3 DNA: TGTGCCAGCAGTTTATCGTTTTGGGGGCGTCTCTTC; CDR3 protein: CASSLSFWGRLF
clone size: once; V gene: TRBV15; CDR3 length: 16; J gene: TRBJ1-5; D gene: -; CDR3 DNA: TGTGCCACCAGCAGAGGAGGGGGAGGGGGAGGTCAGCCCCAGCATTTT; CDR3 protein: CATSRGGGGGGQPQHF
clone size: -; V gene: TRBV4-2; CDR3 length: 20; J gene: TRBJ1-3; D gene: -; CDR3 DNA: TGTGCCAGCAGTCAAGCCCCCGCAGGGTTCCGATTGAGCTCTGGAAACACCATATATTTT; CDR3 protein: CASSQAPAGFRLSSGNTIYF
clone size: once; V gene: TRBV6-1; CDR3 length: 15; J gene: TRBJ2-7; D gene: TRBD1; CDR3 DNA: TGTGCCAGCAACTGGGACAGGGGGGGGCTTGACGAGCAGTACTTC; CDR3 protein: CASNWDRGGLDEQYF
clone size: -; V gene: TRBV9; CDR3 length: 19; J gene: TRBJ2-1; D gene: -; CDR3 DNA: TGTGCCAGCAGCGTATTTGTGGCGGAGATGGTCCGGATGGGCAATGAGCAGTTCTTC; CDR3 protein: CASSVFVAEMVRMGNEQFF
clone size: -; V gene: TRBV6-4; CDR3 length: 15; J gene: TRBJ2-3; D gene: TRBD2; CDR3 DNA: TGTGCCAGCAGTGGAAGGGGACTACATGCAGATACGCAGTATTTT; CDR3 protein: CASSGRGLHADTQYF
clone size: -; V gene: TRBV5-1; CDR3 length: 16; J gene: TRBJ2-3; D gene: TRBD2; CDR3 DNA: TGCGCCAGCAGCTTAGGACTAGCGGGAAACACAGATACGCAGTATTTT; CDR3 protein: CASSLGLAGNTDTQYF
clone size: -; V gene: TRBV5-5; CDR3 length: 15; J gene: TRBJ2-7; D gene: TRBD1; CDR3 DNA: TGTGCCAGCAGCAAGGGGACAGGAATCTCCTACGAGCAGTACTTC; CDR3 protein: CASSKGTGISYEQYF
clone size: -; V gene: TRBV6-5; CDR3 length: 14; J gene: TRBJ1-1; D gene: -; CDR3 DNA: TGTGCCAGCAGTCTACAGGGTAGGAACACTGAAGCTTTCTTT; CDR3 protein: CASSLQGRNTEAFF
clone size: few; V gene: TRBV5-4; CDR3 length: 12; J gene: TRBJ2-7; D gene: -; CDR3 DNA: TGTGCCAGCAGCTCGAGCTCCTACGAGCAGTACTTC; CDR3 protein: CASSSSSYEQYF
clone size: -; V gene: TRBV10-1; CDR3 length: 11; J gene: TRBJ2-4; D gene: -; CDR3 DNA: TGCGCCAGCAGTGAGATCGACATTCAGTACTTC; CDR3 protein: CASSEIDIQYF
clone size: once; V gene: TRBV7-9; CDR3 length: 14; J gene: TRBJ1-4; D gene: -; CDR3 DNA: TGTGCCAGCAGTGCCCGGGAGGGGTGGGAAAAACTGTTTTTT; CDR3 protein: CASSAREGWEKLFF
clone size: -; V gene: TRBV11-2; CDR3 length: 17; J gene: TRBJ2-7; D gene: TRBD2; CDR3 DNA: TGTGCCAGCAGCTTAGTAGCGGGGAGGGGCACTTCCTACGAGCAGTACTTC; CDR3 protein: CASSLVAGRGTSYEQYF
clone size: once; V gene: TRBV10-3; CDR3 length: 15; J gene: TRBJ1-5; D gene: -; CDR3 DNA: TGTGCCATCAGTGAGTCCGGTACGAGCAATCAGCCCCAGCATTTT; CDR3 protein: CAISESGTSNQPQHF
clone size: -; V gene: TRBV29-1; CDR3 length: 14; J gene: TRBJ2-6; D gene: TRBD1; CDR3 DNA: TGCAGCGTTGGACAGGGGGCTGGGGCCAACGTCCTGACTTTC; CDR3 protein: CSVGQGAGANVLTF
clone size: -; V gene: TRBV28; CDR3 length: 14; J gene: TRBJ2-7; D gene: TRBD1; CDR3 DNA: TGTGCCAGCAGTTTGGGACAGGGGGCCTACGAGCAGTACTTC; CDR3 protein: CASSLGQGAYEQYF
clone size: -; V gene: TRBV19; CDR3 length: 13; J gene: TRBJ1-1; D gene: TRBD1; CDR3 DNA: TGTGCCAGTACCAGGACAGGGAACACTGAAGCTTTCTTT; CDR3 protein: CASTRTGNTEAFF
clone size: -; V gene: TRBV4-1; CDR3 length: 16; J gene: TRBJ1-1; D gene: -; CDR3 DNA: TGCGCCAGCAGCCAAGAGGGGATTCGGGGAGCCGCTGAAGCTTTCTTT; CDR3 protein: CASSQEGIRGAAEAFF
clone size: -; V gene: TRBV7-9; CDR3 length: 14; J gene: TRBJ1-5; D gene: TRBD1; CDR3 DNA: TGTGCCAGCAGCTTGGGACAGAGCCCGCAGCCCCAGCATTTT; CDR3 protein: CASSLGQSPQPQHF
clone size: -; V gene: TRBV28; CDR3 length: 14; J gene: TRBJ2-1; D gene: TRBD1; CDR3 DNA: TGTGCCAGCAGTGTCATCGGACAGGGCAATGAGCAGTTCTTC; CDR3 protein: CASSVIGQGNEQFF
clone size: -; V gene: TRBV5-1; CDR3 length: 15; J gene: TRBJ2-1; D gene: -; CDR3 DNA: TGCGCCAGCAGCGTACTAGTGGGAGATAGCAATGAGCAGTTCTTC; CDR3 protein: CASSVLVGDSNEQFF
clone size: -; V gene: TRBV27; CDR3 length: 16; J gene: TRBJ2-1; D gene: TRBD2; CDR3 DNA: TGTGCCAGCAGTCGCGGACTAGCGGCTTCCTACAATGAGCAGTTCTTC; CDR3 protein: CASSRGLAASYNEQFF
clone size: -; V gene: TRBV2; CDR3 length: 14; J gene: TRBJ2-4; D gene: -; CDR3 DNA: TGTGCCAGCAGTTGGGGGCAGGGGAAAAACATTCAGTACTTC; CDR3 protein: CASSWGQGKNIQYF
clone size: -; V gene: TRBV7-8; CDR3 length: 15; J gene: TRBJ2-7; D gene: TRBD2; CDR3 DNA: TGTGCCAGCAGCTTAGACGTCGGGAGGGGGGGAGAGCAGTACTTC; CDR3 protein: CASSLDVGRGGEQYF
clone size: once; V gene: TRBV6-6; CDR3 length: 14; J gene: TRBJ1-2; D gene: TRBD1; CDR3 DNA: TGTGCCAGCAGTTACCAGGGGGGTTCGGAGGGCTACACCTTC; CDR3 protein: CASSYQGGSEGYTF
clone size: -; V gene: TRBV9; CDR3 length: 15; J gene: TRBJ2-3; D gene: -; CDR3 DNA: TGTGCCAGCAGCGTAGCCCCTTCTACCACAGATACGCAGTATTTT; CDR3 protein: CASSVAPSTTDTQYF
clone size: -; V gene: TRBV28; CDR3 length: 15; J gene: TRBJ2-7; D gene: TRBD1; CDR3 DNA: TGTGCCAGCAGCCCAGGGACAGCGAGCTCCTACGAGCAGTACTTC; CDR3 protein: CASSPGTASSYEQYF
clone size: once; V gene: TRBV5-1; CDR3 length: 12; J gene: TRBJ2-7; D gene: -; CDR3 DNA: TGCGCCAGCAGCTTGACTGTAAACGAGCAGTACTTC; CDR3 protein: CASSLTVNEQYF
clone size: -; V gene: TRBV6-5; CDR3 length: 14; J gene: TRBJ2-7; D gene: TRBD1; CDR3 DNA: TGTGCCAGCAGCGGGACAGGGGGGAGGTACGAGCAGTACTTC; CDR3 protein: CASSGTGGRYEQYF
clone size: -; V gene: TRBV6-5; CDR3 length: 15; J gene: TRBJ2-3; D gene: TRBD1; CDR3 DNA: TGTGCCAGCAGTTCGGGGACAGGGTACACAGATACGCAGTATTTT; CDR3 protein: CASSSGTGYTDTQYF
clone size: few; V gene: TRBV5-1; CDR3 length: 15; J gene: TRBJ2-1; D gene: TRBD1; CDR3 DNA: TGCGCCAGCAGCGGGGGACAGGGCAACTACAATGAGCAGTTCTTC; CDR3 protein: CASSGGQGNYNEQFF
clone size: once; V gene: TRBV5-4; CDR3 length: 14; J gene: TRBJ2-7; D gene: TRBD1; CDR3 DNA: TGTGCTGTCGGGGACAGTAGGGGTTGGTACGAGCAGTACTTC; CDR3 protein: CAVGDSRGWYEQYF
clone size: -; V gene: TRBV5-4; CDR3 length: 13; J gene: TRBJ2-1; D gene: TRBD2; CDR3 DNA: TGTGCCAGCAGCCGGACTAGCGACAATGAGCAGTTCTTC; CDR3 protein: CASSRTSDNEQFF
clone size: -; V gene: TRBV6-5; CDR3 length: 16; J gene: TRBJ1-2; D gene: -; CDR3 DNA: TGTGCCAGCAGTTACTCGACAGCAAGACAGGACTATGGCTACACCTTC; CDR3 protein: CASSYSTARQDYGYTF
clone size: -; V gene: TRBV29-1; CDR3 length: 14; J gene: TRBJ2-7; D gene: TRBD1; CDR3 DNA: TGCAGCGTACTTAACCGGGACAGGGGGCTCGAGCAGTACTTC; CDR3 protein: CSVLNRDRGLEQYF
clone size: -; V gene: TRBV10-2; CDR3 length: 21; J gene: TRBJ2-1; D gene: TRBD2; CDR3 DNA: TGCGCCAGCAGTTCCCTCCTCCCGACTAGCGGGAGGGTGAGCTCCTACAATGAGCAGTTCTTC; CDR3 protein: CASSSLLPTSGRVSSYNEQFF
clone size: once; V gene: TRBV11-1; CDR3 length: 13; J gene: TRBJ2-7; D gene: -; CDR3 DNA: TGTGCCAGCAGCTTGGGCAGGGCGTACGAGCAGTACTTC; CDR3 protein: CASSLGRAYEQYF
clone size: few; V gene: TRBV5-6; CDR3 length: 18; J gene: TRBJ2-2; D gene: TRBD2; CDR3 DNA: TGTGCCAGCAGCTTGGAGGGTAGCGGGAGGGGGTACACCGGGGAGCTGTTTTTT; CDR3 protein: CASSLEGSGRGYTGELFF